These T cell receptor beta chains were read from a single sample in a study of cytomegalovirus exposure and HLA in healthy donors. Assay used: immunoSEQ multiplex PCR; TCRdb lists only in-frame clones, some missing. This sample has some 120,000 clones, with roughly 81% found just once. Sequenced: PBMCs. Every receptor here comes from a woman aged 30 to 39 in good health and CMV-seronegative. CDR3s include the opening cysteine and the closing phenylalanine or tryptophan. The order of the fields is clone size, D gene, J gene, V gene, CDR3 protein, CDR3 DNA. The D gene is left open where the match is weak. A clone size is listed for some rows: how often the clone was seen (once, few, many), or a class if it is expanded.

clone size: -
D gene: TRBD2
J gene: TRBJ2-2
V gene: TRBV7-9
CDR3 protein: CSSMPGLASPGELFF
CDR3 DNA: TGTTCCAGCATGCCGGGACTAGCCTCCCCCGGGGAGCTGTTTTTT

clone size: -
D gene: -
J gene: TRBJ2-5
V gene: TRBV11-2
CDR3 protein: CASSFSHFQETQYF
CDR3 DNA: TGTGCCAGCAGTTTTAGCCACTTCCAAGAGACCCAGTACTTC

clone size: -
D gene: -
J gene: TRBJ1-1
V gene: TRBV19
CDR3 protein: CASNAPTVPNTEAFF
CDR3 DNA: TGTGCCAGTAATGCCCCGACAGTACCAAACACTGAAGCTTTCTTT

clone size: -
D gene: TRBD1
J gene: TRBJ1-2
V gene: TRBV5-1
CDR3 protein: CASSLGQGGYGYTF
CDR3 DNA: TGCGCCAGCAGCTTGGGACAGGGTGGCTATGGCTACACCTTC

clone size: -
D gene: -
J gene: TRBJ2-7
V gene: TRBV4-3
CDR3 protein: CASSQEHGTYEQYF
CDR3 DNA: TGCGCCAGCAGCCAAGAACATGGTACCTACGAGCAGTACTTC

clone size: -
D gene: -
J gene: TRBJ1-2
V gene: TRBV28
CDR3 protein: CASSLLPPTKNYGYTF
CDR3 DNA: TGTGCCAGCAGTTTATTGCCCCCGACAAAGAACTATGGCTACACCTTC

clone size: few
D gene: -
J gene: TRBJ1-1
V gene: TRBV10-3
CDR3 protein: CAISGGGLVNTEAFF
CDR3 DNA: TGTGCCATCAGTGGGGGGGGCTTAGTGAACACTGAAGCTTTCTTT

clone size: few
D gene: -
J gene: TRBJ2-7
V gene: TRBV7-6
CDR3 protein: CASSVLPGQAYEQYF
CDR3 DNA: TGTGCCAGCAGCGTTCTTCCGGGACAAGCTTACGAGCAGTACTTC

clone size: few
D gene: -
J gene: TRBJ1-2
V gene: TRBV7-9
CDR3 protein: CSSSFSQEYGYTF
CDR3 DNA: TGTTCCAGCAGCTTTTCTCAGGAATATGGCTACACCTTC

clone size: -
D gene: -
J gene: TRBJ1-6
V gene: TRBV2
CDR3 protein: CASRGAANSPLHF
CDR3 DNA: TGTGCCAGCAGGGGGGCAGCTAATTCACCCCTCCACTTT

clone size: once
D gene: -
J gene: TRBJ2-1
V gene: TRBV6-6
CDR3 protein: CASRHLENEQFF
CDR3 DNA: TGTGCCAGCAGACACCTGGAGAATGAGCAGTTCTTC

clone size: -
D gene: -
J gene: TRBJ1-3
V gene: TRBV6-1
CDR3 protein: CASSLGSGNGNTIYF
CDR3 DNA: TGTGCCAGCAGTTTAGGAAGCGGTAATGGAAACACCATATATTTT

clone size: -
D gene: -
J gene: TRBJ1-1
V gene: TRBV5-1
CDR3 protein: CASSLTSVVGTEAFF
CDR3 DNA: TGCGCCAGCAGCTTGACTAGTGTGGTTGGGACTGAAGCTTTCTTT

clone size: few
D gene: -
J gene: TRBJ2-3
V gene: TRBV18
CDR3 protein: CASSLTVGGSSTSTDTQYF
CDR3 DNA: TGTGCCAGCTCACTTACCGTAGGAGGGTCCAGTACTAGCACAGATACGCAGTATTTT

clone size: few
D gene: TRBD2
J gene: TRBJ2-1
V gene: TRBV15
CDR3 protein: CATSRKRTSGGANEQFF
CDR3 DNA: TGTGCCACCAGCAGAAAACGGACTAGCGGGGGGGCTAATGAGCAGTTCTTC

clone size: -
D gene: -
J gene: TRBJ2-3
V gene: TRBV27
CDR3 protein: CASSPWGGSSTDTQYF
CDR3 DNA: TGTGCCAGCAGTCCCTGGGGCGGCTCTAGCACAGATACGCAGTATTTT

clone size: -
D gene: TRBD1
J gene: TRBJ2-5
V gene: TRBV25-1
CDR3 protein: CASSEIGQGQLREQYF
CDR3 DNA: TGTGCCAGCAGTGAGATCGGACAGGGTCAATTGAGGGAGCAGTACTTC

clone size: -
D gene: TRBD1
J gene: TRBJ1-3
V gene: TRBV6-1
CDR3 protein: CASSEHRGSSGNTIYF
CDR3 DNA: TGTGCCAGCAGTGAACACAGGGGGAGCTCTGGAAACACCATATATTTT

clone size: -
D gene: -
J gene: TRBJ2-7
V gene: TRBV18
CDR3 protein: CASTRTVQTYEQYF
CDR3 DNA: TGTGCCAGCACAAGGACAGTCCAAACCTACGAGCAGTACTTC

clone size: -
D gene: -
J gene: TRBJ1-4
V gene: TRBV5-6
CDR3 protein: CASSQQGGGTNEKLFF
CDR3 DNA: TGTGCCAGCAGCCAACAGGGCGGGGGCACTAATGAAAAACTGTTTTTT

clone size: -
D gene: -
J gene: TRBJ2-7
V gene: TRBV15
CDR3 protein: CATSREGGGSYEQYF
CDR3 DNA: TGTGCCACCAGCAGAGAAGGAGGAGGGAGCTACGAGCAGTACTTC

clone size: -
D gene: -
J gene: TRBJ2-5
V gene: TRBV5-1
CDR3 protein: CASSLDREGETQYF
CDR3 DNA: TGCGCCAGCAGCTTGGACAGGGAGGGAGAGACCCAGTACTTC

clone size: -
D gene: TRBD2
J gene: TRBJ2-3
V gene: TRBV4-3
CDR3 protein: CASSQGASGRPDTQYF
CDR3 DNA: TGCGCCAGCAGCCAAGGGGCTAGCGGGAGGCCAGATACGCAGTATTTT

clone size: -
D gene: -
J gene: TRBJ2-5
V gene: TRBV11-2
CDR3 protein: CASSFRQGQETQYF
CDR3 DNA: TGTGCCAGCAGCTTTCGGCAGGGCCAAGAGACCCAGTACTTC

clone size: -
D gene: TRBD1
J gene: TRBJ1-2
V gene: TRBV6-5
CDR3 protein: CASSPDRVHGYTF
CDR3 DNA: TGTGCCAGCAGCCCCGACAGGGTTCATGGCTACACCTTC

clone size: -
D gene: -
J gene: TRBJ1-6
V gene: TRBV6-1
CDR3 protein: CATEQVLNSPLHF
CDR3 DNA: TGTGCCACGGAACAGGTGCTTAATTCACCCCTCCACTTT

clone size: -
D gene: -
J gene: TRBJ2-3
V gene: TRBV6-5
CDR3 protein: CASSPPGGFTDTQYF
CDR3 DNA: TGTGCCAGCAGTCCACCCGGGGGATTTACAGATACGCAGTATTTT

clone size: -
D gene: TRBD1
J gene: TRBJ1-5
V gene: TRBV6-6
CDR3 protein: CASSGDRRSNQPQHF
CDR3 DNA: TGTGCCAGCAGTGGGGACAGGAGAAGCAATCAGCCCCAGCATTTT

clone size: -
D gene: TRBD1
J gene: TRBJ1-2
V gene: TRBV28
CDR3 protein: CASSVPGQGSYGYTF
CDR3 DNA: TGTGCCAGCAGTGTCCCGGGACAGGGTTCCTATGGCTACACCTTC

clone size: -
D gene: -
J gene: TRBJ1-4
V gene: TRBV6-5
CDR3 protein: CASSNGRIGEKLFF
CDR3 DNA: TGTGCCAGTTCAAACGGGAGGATAGGAGAAAAACTGTTTTTT

clone size: -
D gene: -
J gene: TRBJ1-3
V gene: TRBV6-6
CDR3 protein: CASSPGLSFSGNTIYF
CDR3 DNA: TGTGCCAGCAGCCCGGGTCTTTCCTTCTCTGGAAACACCATATATTTT

clone size: -
D gene: -
J gene: TRBJ2-4
V gene: TRBV15
CDR3 protein: CATSRGGDTAAKNIQYF
CDR3 DNA: TGTGCCACCAGCAGAGGTGGGGACACGGCAGCCAAAAACATTCAGTACTTC

clone size: -
D gene: -
J gene: TRBJ2-7
V gene: TRBV11-2
CDR3 protein: CASKGVTGPTYEQYF
CDR3 DNA: TGTGCCTCGAAGGGGGTGACAGGTCCTACCTACGAGCAGTACTTC

clone size: -
D gene: TRBD1
J gene: TRBJ2-7
V gene: TRBV6-5
CDR3 protein: CASRWTGSSYEQYF
CDR3 DNA: TGTGCCAGCAGATGGACAGGGAGCTCCTACGAGCAGTACTTC

clone size: -
D gene: TRBD2
J gene: TRBJ2-2
V gene: TRBV10-3
CDR3 protein: CAISPTGGIRSGELFF
CDR3 DNA: TGTGCCATCAGTCCCACGGGGGGGATTCGATCCGGGGAGCTGTTTTTT

clone size: -
D gene: -
J gene: TRBJ2-2
V gene: TRBV7-2
CDR3 protein: CASSLFGTTNTGELFF
CDR3 DNA: TGTGCCAGCAGCTTATTCGGGACAACGAACACCGGGGAGCTGTTTTTT

clone size: -
D gene: TRBD2
J gene: TRBJ2-5
V gene: TRBV14
CDR3 protein: CASSQERGGQETQYF
CDR3 DNA: TGTGCCAGCAGCCAAGAGCGGGGGGGCCAAGAGACCCAGTACTTC

clone size: -
D gene: -
J gene: TRBJ2-7
V gene: TRBV7-9
CDR3 protein: CASSDHHPGDEQYF
CDR3 DNA: TGTGCCAGCAGCGATCACCACCCAGGTGACGAGCAGTACTTC

clone size: -
D gene: TRBD1
J gene: TRBJ2-1
V gene: TRBV29-1
CDR3 protein: CSVESPGDRRYNEQFF
CDR3 DNA: TGCAGCGTTGAGTCCCCTGGGGACAGACGCTACAATGAGCAGTTCTTC

clone size: -
D gene: -
J gene: TRBJ2-2
V gene: TRBV7-2
CDR3 protein: CASSLAGARSGELFF
CDR3 DNA: TGTGCCAGCAGCTTAGCGGGGGCGCGCTCCGGGGAGCTGTTTTTT

clone size: -
D gene: -
J gene: TRBJ1-5
V gene: TRBV2
CDR3 protein: CASSKEGSNQPQHF
CDR3 DNA: TGTGCCAGCAGCAAAGAGGGTAGCAATCAGCCCCAGCATTTT

clone size: -
D gene: TRBD1
J gene: TRBJ1-4
V gene: TRBV9
CDR3 protein: CASSVAGTGREKLFF
CDR3 DNA: TGTGCCAGCAGCGTAGCTGGGACAGGGAGGGAAAAACTGTTTTTT

clone size: once
D gene: TRBD2
J gene: TRBJ2-1
V gene: TRBV11-2
CDR3 protein: CASSLGLAGGSGFF
CDR3 DNA: TGTGCCAGCAGCTTGGGGCTAGCGGGAGGGTCAGGTTTCTTC

clone size: -
D gene: TRBD1
J gene: TRBJ2-7
V gene: TRBV18
CDR3 protein: CASSPFDRGHEQYF
CDR3 DNA: TGTGCCAGCTCACCTTTCGACAGGGGGCACGAGCAGTACTTC

clone size: -
D gene: TRBD2
J gene: TRBJ2-1
V gene: TRBV6-6
CDR3 protein: CASRALAGGYNEQFF
CDR3 DNA: TGTGCCAGCAGAGCGCTAGCGGGAGGCTACAATGAGCAGTTCTTC

clone size: -
D gene: -
J gene: TRBJ2-3
V gene: TRBV13
CDR3 protein: CASSSRGEYDTQYF
CDR3 DNA: TGTGCCAGCAGTTCCAGGGGGGAATATGATACGCAGTATTTT

clone size: -
D gene: -
J gene: TRBJ2-7
V gene: TRBV5-1
CDR3 protein: CASSLVPGPNYEQYF
CDR3 DNA: TGCGCCAGCAGCTTGGTTCCAGGGCCCAACTACGAGCAGTACTTC

clone size: -
D gene: TRBD2
J gene: TRBJ2-1
V gene: TRBV6-1
CDR3 protein: CASSSPWTSGAEQFF
CDR3 DNA: TGTGCCAGCAGTTCCCCCTGGACTAGCGGGGCTGAGCAGTTCTTC

clone size: -
D gene: -
J gene: TRBJ1-6
V gene: TRBV6-5
CDR3 protein: CASSRTAPNSPLHF
CDR3 DNA: TGTGCCAGCAGCAGGACAGCCCCAAATTCACCCCTCCACTTT

clone size: -
D gene: -
J gene: TRBJ1-1
V gene: TRBV7-2
CDR3 protein: CASSWGQGYTEAFF
CDR3 DNA: TGTGCCAGCAGCTGGGGTCAGGGGTACACTGAAGCTTTCTTT

clone size: -
D gene: -
J gene: TRBJ2-7
V gene: TRBV30
CDR3 protein: CAWGPEAVGSEQYF
CDR3 DNA: TGTGCCTGGGGCCCGGAGGCAGTGGGCTCCGAGCAGTACTTC

clone size: -
D gene: -
J gene: TRBJ2-7
V gene: TRBV30
CDR3 protein: CACLVPAKQYF
CDR3 DNA: TGTGCCTGCCTAGTACCGGCCAAACAGTACTTC

clone size: few
D gene: -
J gene: TRBJ1-1
V gene: TRBV7-9
CDR3 protein: CASSPLGAGLGTEAFF
CDR3 DNA: TGTGCCAGCAGCCCCCTTGGGGCAGGTTTGGGCACTGAAGCTTTCTTT

clone size: -
D gene: TRBD1
J gene: TRBJ2-2
V gene: TRBV5-4
CDR3 protein: CASSASHRGLRTGELFF
CDR3 DNA: TGTGCCAGCAGCGCCAGTCACAGGGGGCTACGGACCGGGGAGCTGTTTTTT